The rows below give T cell receptor beta chains drawn from one sample of a study of long-term antiretroviral therapy in people with HIV. Only in-frame clones appear in the TCRdb table, and some are missing; sequencing was by immunoSEQ multiplex PCR. The sample records fewer than 40,000 clones, 85% to 90% being singletons. The sequences come from unsorted PBMCs, collected 3.1 years after starting antiretroviral therapy. These receptors came from a woman between 45 and 60 years old with HIV. Both conserved end residues are part of each CDR3. The D gene is left open where the match is weak. Clone size, where shown, is once, few, many, or a class for clones that have expanded.

CDR3nt: TGTGCCAGCAGCTTAGGGGCTAGCGGGGGGGCCTTAGAGACCCAGTACTTC
CDR3aa: CASSLGASGGALETQYF
d_gene: TRBD2
v_gene: TRBV7-3
abundance: NA
j_gene: TRBJ2-5

CDR3nt: TGTGCCAGCAGTCAACAACAGGGGGTTCTTTACGAGCAGTACTTC
CDR3aa: CASSQQQGVLYEQYF
d_gene: TRBD1
v_gene: TRBV6-5
abundance: once
j_gene: TRBJ2-7

CDR3nt: TGTGCCAGCAGCGCTGACAGGGTTGGAAACACCATATATTTT
CDR3aa: CASSADRVGNTIYF
d_gene: TRBD1
v_gene: TRBV5-4
abundance: NA
j_gene: TRBJ1-3

CDR3nt: TGCAGCGTTGGACTACGCATCCCGAGCTCTGGGGCCAACGTCCTGACTTTC
CDR3aa: CSVGLRIPSSGANVLTF
d_gene: NA
v_gene: TRBV29-1
abundance: NA
j_gene: TRBJ2-6

CDR3nt: TGCAGTGCCGACCACTACAATGAGCAGTTCTTC
CDR3aa: CSADHYNEQFF
d_gene: NA
v_gene: TRBV20-1
abundance: NA
j_gene: TRBJ2-1

CDR3nt: TGCGCCAGCAGCCAAGATAAGGGCCAGCCCCAGCATTTT
CDR3aa: CASSQDKGQPQHF
d_gene: NA
v_gene: TRBV4-3
abundance: once
j_gene: TRBJ1-5

CDR3nt: TGTGCCACCACGGACAGGTTGTCACCCCTCCACTTT
CDR3aa: CATTDRLSPLHF
d_gene: TRBD1
v_gene: TRBV15
abundance: few
j_gene: TRBJ1-6

CDR3nt: TGTGCCAGCACCCCATGGGCAGGGCTTGAGACCCAGTACTTC
CDR3aa: CASTPWAGLETQYF
d_gene: NA
v_gene: TRBV7-2
abundance: NA
j_gene: TRBJ2-5

CDR3nt: TGTGCCAGCAGCTTAGTTGCCGGGCCTGGAAACACCATATATTTT
CDR3aa: CASSLVAGPGNTIYF
d_gene: NA
v_gene: TRBV7-2
abundance: NA
j_gene: TRBJ1-3

CDR3nt: TGTGCCTGGAGTGTGGACCGCACCGGGGAGCTGTTTTTT
CDR3aa: CAWSVDRTGELFF
d_gene: NA
v_gene: TRBV30
abundance: NA
j_gene: TRBJ2-2

CDR3nt: TGTGCCAGTAGTACGGACTTGTTTACGAATGAGCAGTTCTTC
CDR3aa: CASSTDLFTNEQFF
d_gene: NA
v_gene: TRBV19
abundance: NA
j_gene: TRBJ2-1

CDR3nt: TGTGCCTGGAGTGTACTCCGGCAGGGGGAAGCTTTCTTT
CDR3aa: CAWSVLRQGEAFF
d_gene: NA
v_gene: TRBV30
abundance: NA
j_gene: TRBJ1-1

CDR3nt: TGTGCCAGCAGCTTAAGCGCTGGGACACTCGAGACCCAGTACTTC
CDR3aa: CASSLSAGTLETQYF
d_gene: NA
v_gene: TRBV7-3
abundance: NA
j_gene: TRBJ2-5

CDR3nt: TGTGCCAGCAGTAAGGGGGCATGGCACGAGCAGTACTTC
CDR3aa: CASSKGAWHEQYF
d_gene: TRBD1
v_gene: TRBV2
abundance: few
j_gene: TRBJ2-7

CDR3nt: TGTGCCAGCAGCTTGAGATACCGGGACAGGGCCTATGGCTACACCTTC
CDR3aa: CASSLRYRDRAYGYTF
d_gene: TRBD1
v_gene: TRBV7-2
abundance: NA
j_gene: TRBJ1-2

CDR3nt: TGTGCCAGCAGCCCTGAGATATGGTATGACAATGAGCAGTTCTTC
CDR3aa: CASSPEIWYDNEQFF
d_gene: NA
v_gene: TRBV7-3
abundance: NA
j_gene: TRBJ2-1

CDR3nt: TGTGCCAGCAGCTTAACTGAGGGGGGCGAGCAGTACTTC
CDR3aa: CASSLTEGGEQYF
d_gene: NA
v_gene: TRBV7-3
abundance: few
j_gene: TRBJ2-7

CDR3nt: TGTGCCAGCAGCTTGGAATTTGTAGAAAACTATGGCTACACCTTC
CDR3aa: CASSLEFVENYGYTF
d_gene: NA
v_gene: TRBV5-4
abundance: once
j_gene: TRBJ1-2

CDR3nt: TGCGCCAGCAGCCAACTCCTAAGGGGCAAGAGCTCCTACGAGCAGTACTTC
CDR3aa: CASSQLLRGKSSYEQYF
d_gene: NA
v_gene: TRBV4-1
abundance: NA
j_gene: TRBJ2-7

CDR3nt: TGCGCCAGCAGCTTGGAACTCCCACGGCGATACGAGCAGTACTTC
CDR3aa: CASSLELPRRYEQYF
d_gene: NA
v_gene: TRBV5-1
abundance: NA
j_gene: TRBJ2-7

CDR3nt: TGTGCCAGCAGTTTATCGACAGGGATCGGGGAGACCCAGTACTTC
CDR3aa: CASSLSTGIGETQYF
d_gene: TRBD1
v_gene: TRBV27
abundance: NA
j_gene: TRBJ2-5

CDR3nt: TGCGCCAGCAGCCAAGATGTAGCGGGGGGGCGGTCCTACGAGCAGTACTTC
CDR3aa: CASSQDVAGGRSYEQYF
d_gene: TRBD2
v_gene: TRBV4-1
abundance: NA
j_gene: TRBJ2-7

CDR3nt: TGTGCCAGCAGCCTGAGTGGCAGCGGGGGATCCAATGAGCAGTTCTTC
CDR3aa: CASSLSGSGGSNEQFF
d_gene: TRBD2
v_gene: TRBV4-2
abundance: NA
j_gene: TRBJ2-1

CDR3nt: TGCGCCAGCAGCTTGGCAGCCAATCAGCCCCAGCATTTT
CDR3aa: CASSLAANQPQHF
d_gene: NA
v_gene: TRBV5-1
abundance: NA
j_gene: TRBJ1-5

CDR3nt: TGTGCCAGCAGACAGGGGATCACTGAAGCTTTCTTT
CDR3aa: CASRQGITEAFF
d_gene: TRBD1
v_gene: TRBV19
abundance: NA
j_gene: TRBJ1-1

CDR3nt: TGTGCCAGCAGCGTAGAAGCGGCGGGGGGCCCAGATACGCAGTATTTT
CDR3aa: CASSVEAAGGPDTQYF
d_gene: TRBD2
v_gene: TRBV9
abundance: few
j_gene: TRBJ2-3

CDR3nt: TGCGCCAGCCACGACCCCCAGAGACAGTTCTATGGCTACACCTTC
CDR3aa: CASHDPQRQFYGYTF
d_gene: NA
v_gene: TRBV5-1
abundance: NA
j_gene: TRBJ1-2

CDR3nt: TGTGCCAGCAGCCCGGGCCCTACCAAAAACATTCAGTACTTC
CDR3aa: CASSPGPTKNIQYF
d_gene: NA
v_gene: TRBV7-9
abundance: NA
j_gene: TRBJ2-4

CDR3nt: TGTGCCAGCAGTGGTACGGGTGGGGAGCTGTTTTTT
CDR3aa: CASSGTGGELFF
d_gene: NA
v_gene: TRBV2
abundance: NA
j_gene: TRBJ2-2

CDR3nt: TGTGCCACCGAGACAGGGCGGGTGAACACTGAAGCTTTCTTT
CDR3aa: CATETGRVNTEAFF
d_gene: TRBD1
v_gene: TRBV6-1
abundance: NA
j_gene: TRBJ1-1

CDR3nt: TGCGCCAGCAGTTTTCTATCGGGCCCCAGCGGAGCTGGGGCCAACGTCCTGACTTTC
CDR3aa: CASSFLSGPSGAGANVLTF
d_gene: NA
v_gene: TRBV5-1
abundance: NA
j_gene: TRBJ2-6

CDR3nt: TGTGCCAGCAGTGAGCCCGGGACAGCCCATGAAGCTTTCTTT
CDR3aa: CASSEPGTAHEAFF
d_gene: TRBD1
v_gene: TRBV25-1
abundance: NA
j_gene: TRBJ1-1

CDR3nt: TGTGCCAGCAGCCAGGTGGGGGGCACTAATGAAAAACTGTTTTTT
CDR3aa: CASSQVGGTNEKLFF
d_gene: NA
v_gene: TRBV11-2
abundance: NA
j_gene: TRBJ1-4

CDR3nt: TGTGCCAGCAGCCTCGACAGTTCCGCCCAGTACTTC
CDR3aa: CASSLDSSAQYF
d_gene: NA
v_gene: TRBV7-2
abundance: NA
j_gene: TRBJ2-5

CDR3nt: TGCGCCAGCAGCTCAGAGGGTCCGAGCAGTTCACCCCTCCACTTT
CDR3aa: CASSSEGPSSSPLHF
d_gene: NA
v_gene: TRBV5-1
abundance: NA
j_gene: TRBJ1-6

CDR3nt: TGCGCCAGCAGTACAGGGTTCCCCTCTGGAAACACCATATATTTT
CDR3aa: CASSTGFPSGNTIYF
d_gene: NA
v_gene: TRBV5-1
abundance: NA
j_gene: TRBJ1-3

CDR3nt: TGTGCCAGCAGTTCCCGGGACAGCAATCAGCCCCAGCATTTT
CDR3aa: CASSSRDSNQPQHF
d_gene: NA
v_gene: TRBV27
abundance: NA
j_gene: TRBJ1-5

CDR3nt: TGCGCCAGCAGCTTAGGATTGAACACCGGGGAGCTGTTTTTT
CDR3aa: CASSLGLNTGELFF
d_gene: NA
v_gene: TRBV5-1
abundance: NA
j_gene: TRBJ2-2

CDR3nt: TGTGCCAGCAGCCCGCGGGGGACTAGCACAGATACGCAGTATTTT
CDR3aa: CASSPRGTSTDTQYF
d_gene: TRBD2
v_gene: TRBV7-9
abundance: NA
j_gene: TRBJ2-3

CDR3nt: TGTGCCAGCATTCCTAGCGGGGCTCGGGAGCAGTACTTC
CDR3aa: CASIPSGAREQYF
d_gene: TRBD2
v_gene: TRBV25-1
abundance: once
j_gene: TRBJ2-7

CDR3nt: TGCGCCAGCAGCCAAGCGACAGGGGACTATGGCTACACCTTC
CDR3aa: CASSQATGDYGYTF
d_gene: TRBD1
v_gene: TRBV4-1
abundance: NA
j_gene: TRBJ1-2

CDR3nt: TGTGCCAGAAGCCGTGATGGGGGTCAGCCCCAGCATTTT
CDR3aa: CARSRDGGQPQHF
d_gene: NA
v_gene: TRBV5-3
abundance: once
j_gene: TRBJ1-5

CDR3nt: TGTGCCTGGAGTGTATCCACAGATACGCAGTATTTT
CDR3aa: CAWSVSTDTQYF
d_gene: NA
v_gene: TRBV30
abundance: NA
j_gene: TRBJ2-3

CDR3nt: TGTGCCAGCAGCTTGTTAGCGGGGGTCTCCTCCTACGAGCAGTACTTC
CDR3aa: CASSLLAGVSSYEQYF
d_gene: TRBD2
v_gene: TRBV5-8
abundance: NA
j_gene: TRBJ2-7

CDR3nt: TGTGCCAGCTCACCTCAAGGTCGGGGCACAGATACGCAGTATTTT
CDR3aa: CASSPQGRGTDTQYF
d_gene: NA
v_gene: TRBV18
abundance: NA
j_gene: TRBJ2-3